The 24 T cell receptor beta chains listed next were all sequenced from one sample in a study of blood T cell repertoires in COVID-19. Libraries were prepared by immunoSEQ multiplex PCR; TCRdb keeps only in-frame clonotypes and omits some of them. The repertoire includes about 300,000 clones, around 90% of them detected once, and 1.3% sits in the top ten. Sequenced material: peripheral blood. These receptors all come from a man between 70 and 80 years old with acute or convalescent COVID-19.

The chain couples TRBV20-1 to TRBJ1-2; D call uncertain. The CDR3 length is 11 residues. Trimming shortened V by 6 bases and J by 5 bases, and 10 bases separated the two germline ends. Germline V gene sequence: CDR1 DFQATT, CDR2 SNEGSKA (reference sequence). The CDR3 loop is CSAPGVYGYTF. The CDR3 DNA is TGCAGTGCCCCGGGAGTTTATGGCTACACCTTC.

This chain connects TRBV11-2 to TRBJ2-1, with 8 positions matching TRBD2. V dropped 5 bases and J dropped 7; count of bases not matched to a gene: 10. This CDR3 has 15 amino acids. Germline V CDR1 and CDR2: SGHAT, FQNNGV. This CDR3 is CASSPSGGQGNEQFF. CDR3 nucleotides: TGTGCCAGCAGCCCCAGCGGGGGTCAGGGAAATGAGCAGTTCTTC. The whole variable domain, filled in from reference TRBV11-2 and TRBJ2-1, reads EAGVAQSPRYKIIEKRQSVAFWCNPISGHATLYWYQQILGQGPKLLIQFQNNGVVDDSQLPKDRFSAERLKGVDSTLKIQPAKLEDSAVYLCASSPSGGQGNEQFFGPGTRLTVL.

J is TRBJ1-3 and V is TRBV27; 11 bases map to TRBD1. The CDR3 has 14 amino acids. Looked up from germline, CDR1 is MNHEY and CDR2 is SMNVEV (reference sequence). V gave up 6 bases and J gave up 7 bases; unmatched junction bases: 5. The CDR3 protein is CASRQGTGGNTIYF. The CDR3 region has the DNA TGTGCCAGCAGACAAGGGACAGGGGGTAACACCATATATTTT.

CDR3 DNA sequence: TGTGCCAGCAGCCAAGTGACAGGAAACACCATATATTTT. Translation gives CASSQVTGNTIYF. V is TRBV3-1 (or the pseudogene TRBV3-2) and J is TRBJ1-3, with no clear D. Germline CDR1 is LGHDT and CDR2 is YNNKEL (reference sequence). V was shortened by 1 base and J by 4 bases, with 5 bases between the two germline ends. This CDR3 has 13 residues.

This clone was counted only a few times. The rearrangement joins TRBV19 to TRBJ2-1, with D perhaps matching TRBD2 (6 bases). Germline V CDR1 and CDR2: LNHDA, SQIVND (reference sequence). The CDR3 runs 14 residues. The germline V and J ends were trimmed by 1 base and 6 bases, with 10 bases remaining between them. CDR3 protein: CASSIGLESNEQFF. Written as DNA, the CDR3 is TGTGCCAGTAGTATAGGACTAGAGAGCAATGAGCAGTTCTTC.

J is TRBJ1-5 and V is TRBV3-1 (or the pseudogene TRBV3-2), with 7 bases identical to TRBD1. The CDR3 sequence is 13 residues long. V trimming: 1 base; J trimming: 6 bases; junction bases outside the gene matches: 0. Germline V gives CDR1 LGHDT, CDR2 YNNKEL (reference sequence). CDR3 coding DNA: TGTGCCAGCAGCCAAGGGGACAGTCAGCCCCAGCATTTT. This sequence encodes CASSQGDSQPQHF.

The chain couples TRBV27 to TRBJ2-1; TRBD1 agrees at 7 bases. The junction had 8 bases not matched to a gene; V was cut back by 5 bases and J by 4 bases. CDR3 length: 15 residues. Germline loops: CDR1 MNHEY, CDR2 SMNVEV (reference sequence). CDR3 sequence: CASSPRQGRYNEQFF. The DNA for the CDR3 is TGTGCCAGCAGTCCCAGACAGGGTCGGTACAATGAGCAGTTCTTC.

A few counts support this clone. The chain links TRBV13 to TRBJ1-2, with D possibly matching TRBD1 (6 bases). Germline-derived CDR1 and CDR2 are PRHDT and FYEKMQ (reference sequence). There are 12 residues in the CDR3. V was clipped by 2 bases and J by 13 bases, with 14 bases between them. The CDR3 sequence: CASSLRGLVITF. The CDR3 DNA reads TGTGCCAGCAGCTTAAGGGGGTTGGTTATCACCTTC.

This clone has just one count. The chain recombines TRBV24-1 with TRBJ1-5, with D hard to call. This CDR3 region has 14 residues. Germline CDR1 is KGHDR and CDR2 is SFDVKD. V lost 4 bases and J lost 3, with 9 bases in between. CDR3 sequence reads: CATSESRNNQPQHF. CDR3 sequence (DNA): TGTGCCACCAGTGAATCCAGGAACAATCAGCCCCAGCATTTT.

The V call is TRBV4-1, the J call TRBJ2-1, with 9 bases aligning to TRBD2. The V segment lost 0 bases and the J segment 10 bases; nucleotides outside the gene matches: 7. This CDR3 spans 15 amino acids. Germline V gene sequence: CDR1 MGHRA, CDR2 YSYEKL. The CDR3 DNA reads as TGCGCCAGCAGCCAAGATCGGCTAGCGGGAAGAGAGCAGTTCTTC. This gives the protein CASSQDRLAGREQFF.

The chain's CDR3 is CASSYRLAGAVPAYEQYF. DNA for the CDR3: TGTGCCAGCAGTTACCGACTAGCGGGAGCAGTTCCGGCCTACGAGCAGTACTTC. The chain recombines TRBV27 with TRBJ2-7; 12 nucleotides match TRBD2. Germline CDR1 and CDR2: MNHEY and SMNVEV (reference sequence). With V trimmed by 4 bases and J by 2 bases, 12 bases remained unmatched. CDR3 length: 18 amino acids.

This chain uses TRBV5-4 with TRBJ2-1, with D hard to call. V gave up 0 bases and J gave up 7 bases, with 11 bases separating them. Germline values: CDR1 SGHNT, CDR2 YYREEE (reference sequence). This CDR3 has 14 residues. This chain's CDR3 is CASSLALRYNEQFF. As DNA, the CDR3 is TGTGCCAGCAGCTTGGCCTTGAGGTATAATGAGCAGTTCTTC.

The V gene is TRBV7-9, the J gene TRBJ1-2, with 7 bases fitting TRBD1. The CDR3 contains 15 residues. Germline CDR1 SEHNR, CDR2 FQNEAQ (reference sequence). Trimming took 5 bases from V and 3 from J; bases not matched to a gene: 9. CDR3 DNA sequence: TGTGCCAGCAGCCTCGGGACAGCTATTTACTATGGCTACACCTTC. Protein: CASSLGTAIYYGYTF.

As regards this clone: This sample includes further DNA sequences coding for the same CDR3. The chain joins TRBV2 to TRBJ1-2; 9 nucleotides match TRBD1. The CDR3 contains 13 residues. J lost 7 bases, V lost 6 bases, and 6 bases had no gene match. CDR1 and CDR2 (germline): SNHLY, FYNNEI. CDR3 DNA sequence: TGTGCCAGCAGCCCGGGACAGGGTTTTGGCTACACCTTC. Translation gives CASSPGQGFGYTF.

The V gene is TRBV10-3, the J gene TRBJ1-1; a possible D gene is TRBD1 (5 bases). Germline assignment: CDR1 ENHRY and CDR2 SYGVKD. This CDR3 has 14 amino acids. Trimming left V 5 bases short and J 4 bases short, with 14 bases between. CDR3 nucleotides: TGTGCCATCAGTCAGGGCTCGGGCTCCACTGAAGCTTTCTTT. This sequence encodes CAISQGSGSTEAFF.

The rearrangement links TRBV4-1 to TRBJ2-2; the D is unclear. This CDR3 has 14 amino acids. From germline, CDR1 is MGHRA and CDR2 YSYEKL. Trimming removed 1 base from V and 11 bases from J, with 14 bases in between. This CDR3 reads CASSQASQEAELFF. The CDR3, as DNA: TGCGCCAGCAGCCAAGCCTCTCAGGAAGCCGAGCTGTTTTTT.

V is TRBV15 and J is TRBJ2-5; D unclear. V was clipped by 0 bases and J by 5 bases, with 7 bases between them. Germline CDR1 reads LNHNV; CDR2 reads YYDKDF (reference sequence). This CDR3 region has 13 residues. The CDR3 here is CATSRDIEETQYF. For the CDR3, the DNA is TGTGCCACCAGCAGAGATATTGAGGAGACCCAGTACTTC.

This sequence joins TRBV9 and TRBJ2-7; 8 positions match TRBD1. The CDR3 runs to 15 residues. The trim removed 0 bases at V and 6 bases at J, leaving 8 bases unmatched. The germline CDR1 and CDR2 sequences are SGDLS and YYNGEE. CDR3 DNA sequence: TGTGCCAGCAGCGTAGGGACAGGGAATTCCGGCGAGCAGTACTTC. Translation gives CASSVGTGNSGEQYF. The whole variable domain, remainder taken from reference TRBV9 and TRBJ2-7, is DSGVTQTPKHLITATGQRVTLRCSPRSGDLSVYWYQQSLDQGLQFLIQYYNGEERAKGNILERFSAQQFPDLHSELNLSSLELGDSALYFCASSVGTGNSGEQYFGPGTRLTVT.

The chain joins TRBV4-3 to TRBJ1-2; 10 bases fit TRBD1. V dropped 4 bases and J dropped 2; count of bases not matched to a gene: 4. This CDR3 region has 15 residues. CDR1 is LGHNA and CDR2 is YSLEER in the germline V gene. CDR3 in DNA: TGCGCCAGCAGCCTCGGGACAGGGGTAAACTATGGCTACACCTTC. Translating gives CASSLGTGVNYGYTF.

The chain recombines TRBV5-5 with TRBJ1-6, with a weak D call TRBD1 (6 bases). V dropped 7 bases and J dropped 2 bases, with 10 bases sitting between them. The CDR3 loop spans 14 amino acids. CDR1 and CDR2 (germline): SGHKS, YYEKEE (reference sequence). This CDR3 reads CASGGGTYNSPLHF. The CDR3 nucleotides read TGTGCCAGCGGTGGGGGCACCTATAATTCACCCCTCCACTTT.

The V call is TRBV28, the J call TRBJ2-7; 12 bases are shared with TRBD2. The CDR3 is 15 amino acids. V shed 5 bases, J shed 3 bases, and the junction held 5 bases outside the gene matches. Looked up from germline, CDR1 is MDHEN and CDR2 is SYDVKM. CDR3 amino acids: CASSTGTSGLYEQYF. The CDR3 DNA sequence: TGTGCCAGCAGTACCGGGACTAGCGGGCTCTACGAGCAGTACTTC.

The chain is built from TRBV10-3 and TRBJ2-5; 7 nucleotides line up with TRBD2. From germline, CDR1 is ENHRY and CDR2 SYGVKD. There are 15 residues in the CDR3. The V gene end was trimmed by 2 bases and the J gene end by 4 bases; junction bases not matched to a gene: 7. The DNA of the CDR3 is TGTGCCATCAGTGAGGGAAGCGGGGACTTAGAGACCCAGTACTTC. Protein product: CAISEGSGDLETQYF.

J is TRBJ1-1 and V is TRBV30; D is uncertain. Per germline, CDR1 GTSNPN and CDR2 SVGIG (reference sequence). This CDR3 has 14 amino acids. The V end lost 0 bases, the J end lost 2 bases, and 10 bases lay between the germline ends. The CDR3 loop is CAWSVRGVNTEAFF. CDR3 sequence (DNA): TGTGCCTGGAGTGTACGCGGAGTTAACACTGAAGCTTTCTTT.

The chain uses TRBV7-2 and TRBJ2-6, with D possibly being TRBD2 (5 bases). Germline loops: CDR1 SGHTA, CDR2 FQGNSA. The CDR3 is 14 residues long. Trimming pared 6 bases from V and 3 bases from J, leaving 9 bases between. The CDR3 sequence is CASRTGGGANVLTF. The CDR3 DNA follows: TGTGCCAGCAGGACTGGAGGTGGGGCCAACGTCCTGACTTTC.